The clone carrying this T cell receptor beta chain appeared a few times. CDR3 size: 15 residues. The germline V gene encodes CDR1 SGHRS and CDR2 YFSETQ. V lost 0 bases to trimming and J lost 0 bases, with 8 bases between them. Sorting gave populations that all exceeded 98% purity. Sequenced material consisted of expressed TCRB transcripts (all of the isolated RNA was reverse transcribed). Repertoires were generated with immunoSEQ multiplex PCR, while TCRdb's copy carries only in-frame clones and drops some. The sample includes under 900,000 clones, about 17% of them seen just once. The sample originates from a study of beta chain features in type 1 diabetes. Study overall: Patients looked much like healthy donors when it came to age, gender and cell yields.

This chain links TRBV5-1 with TRBJ2-3, with D unclear. This clonotype was sampled from a woman in her late teens or twenties in good health. The sample consisted of naive CD4+ T cells from blood. CDR3 loop: CASSLDSYSTDTQYF. The CDR3 coding sequence is TGCGCCAGCAGCTTGGATAGTTATAGCACAGATACGCAGTATTTT.